This T cell receptor beta chain derives from a study of graft-versus-host responses after intestinal transplantation. About the research overall: Each transplant was multivisceral, liver-intestinal, or isolated intestinal. Anti-thymocyte globulin induction was given to all recipients, followed by tacrolimus and steroids for 3 to 4 years.

Study results and limitations: In recipient marrow, GvH clones were found, and some appeared first in ileum or blood. Subjects displaying graft-donor T cell macrochimerism possessed elevated graft-versus-host to host-versus-graft clonal ratios inside allografts.

A word on this clone: The antigen is unknown.

Germline V gene data show CDR1 as SEHNR and CDR2 as FQNEAQ (reference sequence). The CDR3 runs 16 residues. V lost 1 base, J lost 3 bases, and 16 bases lay in between. Sequenced by immunoSEQ multiplex PCR; TCRdb stores in-frame clones only, minus some. The table has about 88,000 clones, around nine tenths seen once. The chain recombines TRBV7-9 with TRBJ2-7; no clear D gene. Sequenced here: unstimulated CD4+ T cells sorted from spleen or lymph node cells, sampled before intestinal transplant. The source of this sequence is a human donor who received an intestinal transplant. The CDR3 DNA reads TGTGCCAGCAGCTTAGGGTCCCAGAGCAAACTCTACGAGCAGTACTTC. Protein sequence: CASSLGSQSKLYEQYF.